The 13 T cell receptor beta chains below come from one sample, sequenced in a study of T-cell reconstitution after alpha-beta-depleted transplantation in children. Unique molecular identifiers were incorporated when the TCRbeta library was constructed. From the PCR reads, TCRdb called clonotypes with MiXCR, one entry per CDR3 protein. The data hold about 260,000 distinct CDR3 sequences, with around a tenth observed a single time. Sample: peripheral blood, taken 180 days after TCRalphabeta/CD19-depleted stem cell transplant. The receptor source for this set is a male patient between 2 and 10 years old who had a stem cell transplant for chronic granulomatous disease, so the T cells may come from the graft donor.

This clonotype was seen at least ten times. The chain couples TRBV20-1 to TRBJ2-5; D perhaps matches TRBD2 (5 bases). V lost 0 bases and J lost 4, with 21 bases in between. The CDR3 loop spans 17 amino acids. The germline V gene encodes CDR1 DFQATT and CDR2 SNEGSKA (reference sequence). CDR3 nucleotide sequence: TGCAGTGCTAGAGACCCGACTAAGGAGTTTTTGACAGAGACCCAGTACTTC. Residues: CSARDPTKEFLTETQYF.

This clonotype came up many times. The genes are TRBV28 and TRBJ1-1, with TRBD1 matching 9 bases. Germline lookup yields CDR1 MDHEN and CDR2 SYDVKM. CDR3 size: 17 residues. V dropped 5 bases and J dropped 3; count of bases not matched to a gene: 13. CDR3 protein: CASSRDRAYLRHTEAFF. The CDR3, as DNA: TGTGCCAGCAGTCGGGACAGGGCTTACCTTAGACACACTGAAGCTTTCTTT.

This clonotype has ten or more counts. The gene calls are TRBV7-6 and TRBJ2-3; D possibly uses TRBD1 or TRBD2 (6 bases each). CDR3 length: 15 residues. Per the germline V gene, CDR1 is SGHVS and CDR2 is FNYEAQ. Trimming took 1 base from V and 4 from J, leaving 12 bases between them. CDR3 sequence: CASSLDPGAPDTQYF. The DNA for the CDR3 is TGTGCCAGCAGCTTAGATCCGGGGGCGCCAGATACGCAGTATTTT.

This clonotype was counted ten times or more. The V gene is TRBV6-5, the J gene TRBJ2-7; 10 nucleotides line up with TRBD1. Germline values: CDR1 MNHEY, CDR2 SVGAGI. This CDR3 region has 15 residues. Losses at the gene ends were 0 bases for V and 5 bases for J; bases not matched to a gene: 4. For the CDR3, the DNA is TGTGCCAGCAGTTACTCCGGGACAGGGGTCCACGAGCAGTACTTC. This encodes CASSYSGTGVHEQYF.

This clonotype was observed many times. The DNA of the CDR3 is TGTGCCAGCAGTAAGACAGGGACCGGGGAGCTGTTTTTT. Protein product: CASSKTGTGELFF. The V and J genes are TRBV6-6 and TRBJ2-2, with 7 bases fitting TRBD1. This CDR3 contains 13 residues. The J segment lost 5 bases and the V segment lost 5 bases, leaving 2 bases of the junction unmatched. Germline values: CDR1 MNHNY, CDR2 SVGAGI (reference sequence).

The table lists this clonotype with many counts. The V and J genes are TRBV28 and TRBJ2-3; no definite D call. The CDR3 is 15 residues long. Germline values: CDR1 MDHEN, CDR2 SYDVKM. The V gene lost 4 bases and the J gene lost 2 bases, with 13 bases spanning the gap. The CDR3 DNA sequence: TGTGCCAGCAGTTACGGACGGAGCCCCACAGATACGCAGTATTTT. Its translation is CASSYGRSPTDTQYF.

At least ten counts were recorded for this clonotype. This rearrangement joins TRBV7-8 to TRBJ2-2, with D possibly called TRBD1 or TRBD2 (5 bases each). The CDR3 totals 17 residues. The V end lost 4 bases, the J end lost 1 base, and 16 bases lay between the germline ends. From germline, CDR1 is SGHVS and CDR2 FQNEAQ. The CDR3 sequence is CASSSQTRDVNTGELFF. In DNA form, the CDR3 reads TGTGCCAGCAGCTCACAAACACGGGACGTGAACACCGGGGAGCTGTTTTTT.

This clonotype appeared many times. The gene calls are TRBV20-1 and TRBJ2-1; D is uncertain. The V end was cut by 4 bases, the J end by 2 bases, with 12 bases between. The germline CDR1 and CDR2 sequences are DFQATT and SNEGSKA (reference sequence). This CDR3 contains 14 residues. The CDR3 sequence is CSATRRGTYNEQFF. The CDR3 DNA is TGCAGTGCTACCAGGCGAGGCACCTACAATGAGCAGTTCTTC.

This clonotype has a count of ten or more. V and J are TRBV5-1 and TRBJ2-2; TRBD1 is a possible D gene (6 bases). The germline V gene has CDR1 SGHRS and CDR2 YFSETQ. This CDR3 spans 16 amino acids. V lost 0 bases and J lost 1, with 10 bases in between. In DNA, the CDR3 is TGCGCCAGCAGCTTGGTTGGGGGACAGAACACCGGGGAGCTGTTTTTT. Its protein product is CASSLVGGQNTGELFF.

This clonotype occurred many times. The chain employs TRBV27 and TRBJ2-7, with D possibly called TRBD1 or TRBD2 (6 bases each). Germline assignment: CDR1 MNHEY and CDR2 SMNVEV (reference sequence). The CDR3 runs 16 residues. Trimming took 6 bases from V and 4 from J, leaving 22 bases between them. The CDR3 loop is CASSPSKGGQSYEQYF. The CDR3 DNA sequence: TGTGCCAGCAGCCCCTCGAAGGGGGGCCAGTCTTACGAGCAGTACTTC.

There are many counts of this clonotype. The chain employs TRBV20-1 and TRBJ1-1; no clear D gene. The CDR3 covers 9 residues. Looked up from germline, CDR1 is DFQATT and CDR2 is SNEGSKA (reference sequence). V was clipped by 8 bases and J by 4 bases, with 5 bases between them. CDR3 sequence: CSTSTEAFF. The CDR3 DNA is TGCAGTACCAGCACTGAAGCTTTCTTT.

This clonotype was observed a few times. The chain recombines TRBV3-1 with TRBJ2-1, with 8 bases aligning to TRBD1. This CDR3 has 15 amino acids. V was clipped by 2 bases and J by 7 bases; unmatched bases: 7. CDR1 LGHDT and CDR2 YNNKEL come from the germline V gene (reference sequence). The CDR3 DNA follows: TGTGCCAGCAGCCAACACCGGGACAGGATTAATGAGCAGTTCTTC. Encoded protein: CASSQHRDRINEQFF.

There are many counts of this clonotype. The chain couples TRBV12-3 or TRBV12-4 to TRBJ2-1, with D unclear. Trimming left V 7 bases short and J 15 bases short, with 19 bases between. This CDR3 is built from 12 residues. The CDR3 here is CASKKVNLNPFF. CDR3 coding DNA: TGTGCCAGCAAAAAAGTCAATCTAAATCCGTTCTTC.